The source of this T cell receptor beta chain is a study of shared clonotypes between healthy human individuals. Study background: The cohort had a couple of women and three men, ages 18 to 49. Study-wide points: How much donors shared clonotypes was expected to be affected by sequencing depth. Only blood samples were collected, and tissue repertoires likely differ.

Comments on this clone: Antigen: not known.

In germline, CDR1 is SGDLS, CDR2 YYNGEE. Trimming cost V 4 bases and J 3 bases, with 10 bases left between them. This CDR3 region has 14 residues. Clones were read by immunoSEQ multiplex PCR, and TCRdb kept only the in-frame ones, dropping some. The sample lists hundreds of thousands of clones, roughly 72% occurring once. Around 100 million PBMCs were counted before genomic DNA extraction. The sequenced sample consisted of PBMCs. The receptor comes from a middle-aged woman in good health. Some clones in this sample may be carry-over from other donors' samples. The V and J genes are TRBV9 and TRBJ2-2; no reliable D call. CDR3 bases: TGTGCCAGCAGCTCGCGGTCCTACACCGGGGAGCTGTTTTTT. Translating it yields CASSSRSYTGELFF.